This passage covers 21 T cell receptor beta chains from one sample sequenced in a study of cytomegalovirus exposure and HLA in healthy donors. Both 60 Vbeta primers and 13 Jbeta primers went into the PCR. Sequencing used immunoSEQ multiplex PCR; TCRdb keeps in-frame clones, though not all of them. The table records under 200,000 clones, more than 60% of them present only once. The sample comprised PBMCs. These receptors all stem from a male donor in good health and CMV-seronegative.

As to this clone: One junction end does not reproduce the germline sequence, and a read error may be involved. This chain joins TRBV4-1 and TRBJ1-1; D is ambiguous. This CDR3 region has 12 residues. CDR1 is MGHRA and CDR2 is YSYEKL in the germline V gene. The CDR3 spells CASSTVNTEAFF. For the CDR3, the DNA is TGTGCCAGCAGTACAGTGAACACTGAAGCTTTCTTT.

The CDR3, as DNA: TGTGCCAGTAGTCGGGACAGGGGGCTCTACGATTCACCCCTCCACTTT. Protein sequence: CASSRDRGLYDSPLHF. The V call is TRBV19, the J call TRBJ1-6; 12 nucleotides agree with TRBD1. Per the germline V gene, CDR1 is LNHDA and CDR2 is SQIVND (reference sequence). The CDR3 is made up of 16 amino acids. V lost 5 bases and J lost 8; bases outside the gene matches: 7.

V and J are TRBV5-1 and TRBJ2-7; 9 nucleotides match TRBD1. This CDR3 comprises 16 residues. V was clipped by 0 bases and J by 3 bases; unmatched bases: 7. Germline CDR1 is SGHRS and CDR2 is YFSETQ. Here the CDR3 DNA reads TGCGCCAGCAGCTTGGGGACAGGGGTGGGGATCTACGAGCAGTACTTC. This sequence encodes CASSLGTGVGIYEQYF.

In the case of this clone: Distinct nucleotide sequences in the sample also encode this CDR3. V is TRBV2 and J is TRBJ1-1; 9 bases line up with TRBD1. V trimming: 5 bases; J trimming: 4 bases; junction bases outside the gene matches: 5. The CDR3 runs to 14 residues. Germline assignment: CDR1 SNHLY and CDR2 FYNNEI. CDR3 region: CASSLTGGGTEAFF. The CDR3 region has the DNA TGTGCCAGCAGTCTGACAGGGGGGGGCACTGAAGCTTTCTTT.

The chain carries TRBV9 and TRBJ1-2; 7 bases line up with TRBD1. CDR1 is SGDLS and CDR2 is YYNGEE in the germline V gene. V trimming: 4 bases; J trimming: 8 bases; junction bases outside the gene matches: 14. The CDR3 sequence is 15 residues long. The CDR3 loop is CASSPQPTGREGYTF. The CDR3, as DNA: TGTGCCAGCAGCCCGCAACCGACAGGGCGGGAAGGCTACACCTTC.

The chain has TRBV6-6 and TRBJ2-7, with 11 bases identical to TRBD2. Unmatched junction bases numbered 2, after V lost 3 bases and J lost 4 bases. The germline CDR1 and CDR2 sequences are MNHNY and SVGAGI (reference sequence). This CDR3 comprises 14 residues. CDR3 in DNA: TGTGCCAGCAGTTATACTAGCGGGAGTTACGAGCAGTACTTC. Protein: CASSYTSGSYEQYF.

Concerning this clone: One junction end does not reproduce the germline sequence, and a read error may be involved. The J gene is TRBJ2-6, the V gene TRBV9; D might be TRBD1 (5 bases). This CDR3 contains 17 residues. Germline CDR1 and CDR2: SGDLS and YYNGEE. The CDR3 nucleotides are TGTGCCAGCAGCCTTCGACAGTATTACTCTGGAGCCAACGTCCTGACTTTC. Its protein product is CASSLRQYYSGANVLTF. Full variable domain (outside the CDR3, taken from reference TRBV9 and TRBJ2-6): DSGVTQTPKHLITATGQRVTLRCSPRSGDLSVYWYQQSLDQGLQFLIQYYNGEERAKGNILERFSAQQFPDLHSELNLSSLELGDSALYFCASSLRQYYSGANVLTFGAGSRLTVL.

The chain is built from TRBV5-1 and TRBJ2-1; 11 bases are a match to TRBD2. The germline V gene encodes CDR1 SGHRS and CDR2 YFSETQ. The junction had 5 bases not matched to a gene; V was cut back by 4 bases and J by 8 bases. The CDR3 is made up of 14 amino acids. For the CDR3, the DNA is TGCGCCAGCAGCGCGACTAGCGGGGTCGATGAGCAGTTCTTC. Translation gives CASSATSGVDEQFF. The entire variable domain, with the rest obtained from reference TRBV5-1 and TRBJ2-1, is as follows: KAGVTQTPRYLIKTRGQQVTLSCSPISGHRSVSWYQQTPGQGLQFLFEYFSETQRNKGNFPGRFSGRQFSNSRSEMNVSTLELGDSALYLCASSATSGVDEQFFGPGTRLTVL.

J is TRBJ1-5 and V is TRBV6-5, with D possibly TRBD1 on 5 matching bases. Germline V gives CDR1 MNHEY, CDR2 SVGAGI. V was shortened by 2 bases and J by 4 bases, with 9 bases between the two germline ends. The CDR3 runs to 14 residues. CDR3 sequence reads: CASSYTGWNQPQHF. The DNA of the CDR3 is TGTGCCAGCAGTTACACAGGATGGAATCAGCCCCAGCATTTT.

This sequence joins TRBV5-6 and TRBJ2-3; unclear D gene. Germline values: CDR1 SGHDT, CDR2 YYEEEE. This CDR3 comprises 13 residues. V lost 0 bases to trimming and J lost 3 bases, with 5 bases between them. CDR3 residues: CASSLVVTDTQYF. In DNA, the CDR3 is TGTGCCAGCAGCTTGGTCGTTACAGATACGCAGTATTTT.

CDR3 in amino acids: CASSLAPSTEAFF. The CDR3 DNA reads TGTGCCAGCAGCTTGGCTCCTTCCACTGAAGCTTTCTTT. The chain employs TRBV7-3 and TRBJ1-1; no definite D call. Germline V gives CDR1 SGHTA, CDR2 FQGTGA. Between the trimmed V and J ends, which lost 3 bases and 4 bases, there was a span of 9 bases. The CDR3 length is 13 residues.

The chain is built from TRBV5-1 and TRBJ1-2; TRBD1 aligns across 7 bases. The CDR3 is made up of 13 amino acids. Germline values: CDR1 SGHRS, CDR2 YFSETQ. The V gene end was trimmed by 8 bases and the J gene end by 7 bases; junction bases not matched to a gene: 11. CDR3 protein: CASSPEGAGGYTF. In DNA, the CDR3 is TGCGCCAGTAGCCCGGAGGGGGCAGGTGGCTACACCTTC. The complete variable domain, with remaining parts taken from reference TRBV5-1 and TRBJ1-2, reads KAGVTQTPRYLIKTRGQQVTLSCSPISGHRSVSWYQQTPGQGLQFLFEYFSETQRNKGNFPGRFSGRQFSNSRSEMNVSTLELGDSALYLCASSPEGAGGYTFGSGTRLTVV.

Only a few counts were recorded for this clone. Other DNA variants within this sample encode the same CDR3. V is TRBV18 and J is TRBJ1-1, with D uncertain. The V and J ends lost 2 bases and 5 bases respectively, with 9 bases between them. Germline lookup yields CDR1 KGHSH and CDR2 LQKENI. The CDR3 contains 13 residues. CDR3 region: CASSPTGGTEAFF. CDR3 sequence (DNA): TGTGCCAGCTCACCAACGGGCGGGACTGAAGCTTTCTTT. Looking up the rest from reference TRBV18 and TRBJ1-1 gives the full variable domain: NAGVMQNPRHLVRRRGQEARLRCSPMKGHSHVYWYRQLPEEGLKFMVYLQKENIIDESGMPKERFSAEFPKEGPSILRIQQVVRGDSAAYFCASSPTGGTEAFFGQGTRLTVV.

The genes are TRBV11-2 and TRBJ2-3, with 7 bases lining up with TRBD2. The CDR3 covers 15 residues. V was pared by 2 bases and J by 0 bases, with 2 bases of the junction left unmatched. CDR1 and CDR2 from the germline V gene are SGHAT and FQNNGV. For the CDR3, the DNA is TGTGCCAGCAGCTTAAGGCGGGGGAGCACAGATACGCAGTATTTT. Protein product: CASSLRRGSTDTQYF.

Only a few counts were recorded for this clone. The chain recombines TRBV7-2 with TRBJ1-1; D gene uncertain. Germline CDR1 SGHTA, CDR2 FQGNSA. This CDR3 spans 12 amino acids. V lost 3 bases and J lost 6, with 8 bases in between. Here the CDR3 reads CASSFGGAEAFF. The CDR3 nucleotides are TGTGCCAGCAGCTTCGGCGGGGCTGAAGCTTTCTTT.

This chain joins TRBV7-9 and TRBJ1-3, with a weak D call TRBD1 (5 bases). The germline V gene has CDR1 SEHNR and CDR2 FQNEAQ (reference sequence). This CDR3 contains 14 residues. V was trimmed by 8 bases and J by 1 base, leaving 12 bases between them. As DNA, the CDR3 is TGTGCCAGCGGAGGAGGGGTTTCTGGAAACACCATATATTTT. It yields the protein CASGGGVSGNTIYF.

The chain combines TRBV13 with TRBJ2-7; D might be TRBD2 (6 bases). CDR3 length: 15 residues. Trimming stripped 0 bases from V and 2 bases from J, with 11 bases between. Germline CDR1 and CDR2: PRHDT and FYEKMQ (reference sequence). CDR3 nucleotide sequence: TGTGCCAGCAGCTTAGGAATTTGGGGGGCCTACGAGCAGTACTTC. This encodes CASSLGIWGAYEQYF.

The chain recombines TRBV28 with TRBJ2-3; TRBD2 agrees at 8 bases. The ends lost 3 bases at V and 2 bases at J; junction bases unmatched: 7. In germline, CDR1 is MDHEN, CDR2 SYDVKM. This CDR3 spans 16 amino acids. The CDR3 nucleotides read TGTGCCAGCAGTTTCTCTACTAGCGGAGACACAGATACGCAGTATTTT. It yields the protein CASSFSTSGDTDTQYF.

The rearrangement links TRBV4-1 to TRBJ1-4; TRBD1 matches 11 bases. Germline trimming cut 7 bases from V and 8 bases from J; bases unmatched to any gene: 12. Germline V gene data show CDR1 as MGHRA and CDR2 as YSYEKL. This CDR3 region has 16 residues. CDR3 bases: TGCGCCAGCACGAGGACAGGGGGCATGCCTGGGGAAAAACTGTTTTTT. Protein product: CASTRTGGMPGEKLFF.

In nucleotides, the CDR3 is TGTGCCAGCAGTTACAGGGGGTCCCAAGAGACCCAGTACTTC. This gives the protein CASSYRGSQETQYF. The chain uses TRBV6-5 and TRBJ2-5; D might be TRBD1 (6 bases). The CDR3 has 14 residues. Germline CDR1 and CDR2: MNHEY and SVGAGI. The germline V and J ends were trimmed by 2 bases and 1 base, with 8 bases remaining between them.

Of note for this clone: The same CDR3 also results from other DNA sequences found in this sample. This chain joins TRBV7-3 and TRBJ1-1; D remains ambiguous. CDR1 and CDR2 (germline): SGHTA, FQGTGA. The germline V and J ends were trimmed by 0 bases and 1 base, with 3 bases remaining between them. This CDR3 region has 13 residues. CDR3 amino acids: CASSLTRNTEAFF. DNA of the CDR3: TGTGCCAGCAGCTTAACCAGGAACACTGAAGCTTTCTTT.